A single sample is the source of the 20 T cell receptor beta chains below, sequenced in a study of blood T cells in healthy people across ages. Together with a sample-barcoded 5' primer, a J-beta primer mix was included in a second PCR lasting roughly 6 to 12 cycles. Using its own MiXCR run on the 5' RACE reads, TCRdb lists one record per CDR3 protein. The sample has about 830,000 distinct CDR3 sequences; under 80% are singletons. Sequences were obtained from blood. The receptors shown here come from a man in his thirties or forties in good health.

In its sample, this clonotype was seen once. The rearrangement joins TRBV7-8 to TRBJ2-1, with TRBD2 as a possible D gene (6 bases). This CDR3 spans 16 amino acids. Germline V lookup: CDR1 SGHVS, CDR2 FQNEAQ. With 1 base removed from V and 2 bases from J, the gap between germline ends came to 12 bases. The DNA of the CDR3 is TGTGCCAGCAGCTTAGGGCGGCGGGGCCCCTACAATGAGCAGTTCTTC. It translates to CASSLGRRGPYNEQFF. The whole variable domain, remainder taken from reference TRBV7-8 and TRBJ2-1, is GAGVSQSPRYKVAKRGQDVALRCDPISGHVSLFWYQQALGQGPEFLTYFQNEAQLDKSGLPSDRFFAERPEGSVSTLKIQRTQQEDSAVYLCASSLGRRGPYNEQFFGPGTRLTVL.

The chain is built from TRBV5-6 and TRBJ2-7; D is undetermined. Per germline, CDR1 SGHDT and CDR2 YYEEEE. With 4 bases removed from V and 7 bases from J, the gap between germline ends came to 18 bases. The CDR3 is 14 residues long. The CDR3 loop reads CASSTIDGLREQYF. As DNA, the CDR3 is TGTGCCAGCAGCACCATCGACGGATTACGGGAGCAGTACTTC.

In its sample, this clonotype was seen a few times. The rearrangement uses TRBV12-3 or TRBV12-4 and TRBJ1-2; D is uncertain. Between the trimmed V and J ends, which lost 1 base and 5 bases, there was a span of 5 bases. The CDR3 spans 12 residues. The CDR3 spells CASSLDPYGYTF. The CDR3 region has the DNA TGTGCCAGCAGTTTAGATCCATATGGCTACACCTTC.

This sequence joins TRBV20-1 and TRBJ2-3; 16 nucleotides align to TRBD2. Germline V gene lookup returns CDR1 DFQATT and CDR2 SNEGSKA (reference sequence). The V and J ends lost 1 base and 3 bases, in that order; junction bases with no gene match: 4. The CDR3 consists of 17 residues. For the CDR3, the DNA is TGCAGTGCTAGAGGTGGGACTAGCGGGGGGGGTACAGATACGCAGTATTTT. Translation gives CSARGGTSGGGTDTQYF.

The CDR3 sequence: CASSTKATDTQYF. The CDR3 region has the DNA TGCGCCAGCAGCACCAAAGCCACAGATACGCAGTATTTT. This chain joins TRBV4-1 and TRBJ2-3; no clear D gene. V was trimmed by 5 bases and J by 2 bases, leaving 8 bases between them. CDR1 and CDR2 (germline): MGHRA, YSYEKL. The CDR3 is made up of 13 amino acids.

The chain is built from TRBV10-3 and TRBJ2-7; D may be TRBD2 (6 bases). The CDR3 runs to 15 residues. Germline CDR1 ENHRY, CDR2 SYGVKD. The ends were cut back, 2 bases at V and 0 bases at J, with 11 bases in the middle. The DNA of the CDR3 is TGTGCCATCAGTGAGACGGAGGGTAGCTCCTACGAGCAGTACTTC. Amino acids: CAISETEGSSYEQYF.

Only one count was recorded for this clonotype. This chain joins TRBV20-1 and TRBJ1-2; D is possibly TRBD1 (5 bases). Germline V gene sequence: CDR1 DFQATT, CDR2 SNEGSKA (reference sequence). Trimming took off 4 bases at V and 1 base at J, with 13 bases between the two ends. CDR3 length: 14 residues. The DNA of the CDR3 is TGCAGTGCTAACTGGCAGGGCAGTAACTATGGCTACACCTTC. This gives the protein CSANWQGSNYGYTF.

The genes are TRBV10-3 and TRBJ2-1; TRBD1 matches at 7 bases. V lost 4 bases to trimming and J lost 8 bases; unmatched junction nucleotides: 14. Germline-derived CDR1 and CDR2 are ENHRY and SYGVKD. This CDR3 is 16 amino acids long. The CDR3 bases are TGTGCCATCAGTGCCCTCCGGGACAGTCAACGCTATGAGCAGTTCTTC. Protein sequence: CAISALRDSQRYEQFF.

This rearrangement joins TRBV7-9 to TRBJ1-4; no firm D call. Trimming removed 3 bases from V and 0 bases from J, with 8 bases in between. CDR1 is SEHNR, CDR2 FQNEAQ, per germline (reference sequence). The CDR3 has 15 residues. The CDR3 DNA reads TGTGCCAGCAGCTTTGCGGAAACAACTAATGAAAAACTGTTTTTT. Translation gives CASSFAETTNEKLFF.

The chain has TRBV4-3 and TRBJ2-1; TRBD2 matches at 11 bases. V shed 1 base and J 7 bases; nucleotides not matched to a gene: 6. This CDR3 has 16 residues. Germline CDR1 reads LGHNA; CDR2 reads YSLEER. The CDR3: CASSQATGTSGNEQFF. Written as DNA, the CDR3 is TGCGCCAGCAGCCAAGCGACAGGGACTAGCGGAAATGAGCAGTTCTTC.

The chain links TRBV20-1 to TRBJ2-5; unclear D gene. The better agreement between TRBJ2-7 and the DNA end casts doubt on the J call. Germline V gene lookup returns CDR1 DFQATT and CDR2 SNEGSKA (reference sequence). The CDR3 has 11 residues. The CDR3: CSAPERYEQYF. The CDR3 bases are TGCAGTGCTCCGGAGAGGTACGAGCAGTACTTC.

This rearrangement joins TRBV7-6 to TRBJ1-2; the D is unclear. Between the trimmed V and J ends, which lost 7 bases and 7 bases, there was a span of 25 bases. This CDR3 has 16 amino acids. Germline CDR1 is SGHVS and CDR2 is FNYEAQ. Here the CDR3 reads CASTFGREPLSCGYTF. The CDR3 DNA reads as TGTGCCAGCACCTTCGGGCGTGAACCTCTAAGCTGTGGCTACACCTTC. Full variable domain (rest looked up from reference TRBV7-6 and TRBJ1-2): GAGVSQSPRYKVTKRGQDVALRCDPISGHVSLYWYRQALGQGPEFLTYFNYEAQQDKSGLPNDRFSAERPEGSISTLTIQRTEQRDSAMYRCASTFGREPLSCGYTFGSGTRLTVV.

This chain links TRBV5-1 with TRBJ2-7, with D unclear. CDR3 length: 14 amino acids. Looked up from germline, CDR1 is SGHRS and CDR2 is YFSETQ. V was clipped by 7 bases and J by 1 base, with 15 bases between them. The CDR3 nucleotides are TGCGCCAGCCACGGAGAGGCGATTTCCTACGAGCAGTACTTC. Residues: CASHGEAISYEQYF.

The rearrangement links TRBV27 to TRBJ2-7; D is unresolved. The CDR3 contains 13 residues. Germline V gives CDR1 MNHEY, CDR2 SMNVEV (reference sequence). Trimming took 2 bases from V and 7 from J, leaving 12 bases between them. CDR3 sequence: CASSLTAYNEQYF. The CDR3 nucleotides are TGTGCCAGCAGTTTAACTGCCTACAATGAGCAGTACTTC.

The chain has TRBV6-2 or TRBV6-3 and TRBJ2-5, with 9 bases lining up with TRBD2. The J call may be faulty, since TRBJ2-7 better matches the DNA end. Germline V lookup: CDR1 MNHEY, CDR2 SVGEGT. This CDR3 is built from 14 residues. CDR3 protein: CASRPGTSFHEQYF. In DNA, the CDR3 is TGTGCCAGCAGACCCGGGACTAGCTTCCACGAGCAGTACTTC.

V and J are TRBV29-1 and TRBJ2-1; TRBD1 matches 7 bases. V dropped 7 bases and J dropped 2; count of bases not matched to a gene: 2. Looked up from germline, CDR1 is SQVTM and CDR2 is ANQGSEA. The CDR3 covers 12 residues. CDR3 DNA: TGCAGCGGGGACAGAACCTACAATGAGCAGTTCTTC. As protein: CSGDRTYNEQFF.

This CDR3 is CASPGPRAKNIQYF. The CDR3 DNA is TGTGCCAGTCCCGGGCCGAGGGCCAAAAACATTCAGTACTTC. The chain employs TRBV21-1 and TRBJ2-4; the table calls TRBD1, which could not be checked here. TRBV21-1 is tagged as a pseudogene. The CDR3 sequence is 14 residues long.

The CDR3 DNA sequence: TGTGCCAGCAGCATCGCCCGGGGGAACTATGGCTACACCTTC. It specifies CASSIARGNYGYTF. V is TRBV2 and J is TRBJ1-2, with D maybe TRBD1 (5 bases). There are 14 residues in the CDR3. CDR1 is SNHLY, CDR2 FYNNEI, per germline. The V end lost 6 bases, the J end lost 2 bases, and 13 bases lay between the germline ends.

J is TRBJ1-4 and V is TRBV15; maybe TRBD1 (5 bases). The length of the CDR3 is 16 residues. Germline CDR1 is LNHNV and CDR2 is YYDKDF (reference sequence). Trimming took off 4 bases at V and 2 bases at J, with 14 bases between the two ends. In nucleotides, the CDR3 is TGTGCCACCAGCACAAGCCGGGACCGCACTAATGAAAAACTGTTTTTT. It specifies CATSTSRDRTNEKLFF.

Only a few counts were recorded for this clonotype. The V gene is TRBV20-1, the J gene TRBJ2-1, with D perhaps TRBD2 (7 bases). CDR3 length: 16 amino acids. In germline, CDR1 is DFQATT, CDR2 SNEGSKA (reference sequence). Trimming took 1 base from V and 0 from J, leaving 13 bases between them. In DNA, the CDR3 is TGCAGTGCTAGAGCTGCGGGGGCCCTCTCCTACAATGAGCAGTTCTTC. Its translation is CSARAAGALSYNEQFF.